The 17 T cell receptor beta chains presented below share a single source sample, sequenced in a study of cytotoxic CD8 clonotypes in ibrutinib-treated CLL. Clones were read by immunoSEQ multiplex PCR, and TCRdb kept only the in-frame ones, dropping some. Of some 92,000 clones listed, 75% to 80% are singletons. Here the sequenced sample was PBMCs, taken after 24 months of ibrutinib treatment. These receptors were collected from a human donor with chronic lymphocytic leukemia.

To note about this clone: The junction departs from germline at one end; a sequencing error may be responsible. This rearrangement joins TRBV6-5 to TRBJ1-1; 10 bases are shared with TRBD1. CDR1 is MNHEY and CDR2 is SVGAGI in the germline V gene. The CDR3 has 15 amino acids. CDR3 DNA: TGTGCCAGCAGGCCGGGACAGGGGATGAAAACTGAAGCTTTCTTT. Translation: CASRPGQGMKTEAFF.

CDR3 region: CASSLVAGPEAFF. CDR3 nucleotide sequence: TGCGCCAGCAGCTTGGTGGCAGGGCCTGAAGCTTTCTTT. The chain combines TRBV5-1 with TRBJ1-1; a weak D match, TRBD1 (5 bases). The CDR3 length is 13 residues. Germline V gene lookup returns CDR1 SGHRS and CDR2 YFSETQ. Trimming took off 0 bases at V and 6 bases at J, with 9 bases between the two ends.

This rearrangement joins TRBV6-6 to TRBJ1-4; D is unclear. Germline assignment: CDR1 MNHNY and CDR2 SVGAGI (reference sequence). V was trimmed by 5 bases and J by 7 bases, leaving 17 bases between them. The CDR3 spans 15 residues. The CDR3 is CASSLRWGAGEKLFF. The CDR3 bases are TGTGCCAGCAGTCTTAGATGGGGTGCCGGTGAAAAACTGTTTTTT.

The rearrangement links TRBV5-1 to TRBJ1-5; weak D call: TRBD1 (6 bases). V lost 4 bases and J 3 bases, leaving 11 bases between the germline ends. The CDR3 consists of 14 residues. Germline CDR1 and CDR2: SGHRS and YFSETQ. The CDR3 sequence is CASSLDSNNQPQHF. The CDR3 coding sequence is TGCGCCAGCAGCCTGGACAGCAACAATCAGCCCCAGCATTTT.

The rearrangement joins TRBV28 to TRBJ2-1; no clear D. From germline, CDR1 is MDHEN and CDR2 SYDVKM. V lost 1 base, J lost 9 bases, and 16 bases lay in between. This CDR3 has 15 residues. The CDR3 loop is CASSLSGYPGSEQFF. The CDR3, as DNA: TGTGCCAGCAGTTTATCAGGATACCCCGGCAGTGAGCAGTTCTTC.

The chain is built from TRBV14 and TRBJ1-2, with D unresolved. V lost 1 base to trimming and J lost 7 bases, with 13 bases between them. Per the germline V gene, CDR1 is SGHDN and CDR2 is FVKESK. This CDR3 has 14 residues. CDR3 in DNA: TGTGCCAGCAGCCAAGTGCGCCTATCTGGTGGCTACACCTTC. Protein: CASSQVRLSGGYTF.

The V and J genes are TRBV5-1 and TRBJ2-3; possible D gene TRBD2, 7 bases. CDR1 and CDR2 from the germline V gene are SGHRS and YFSETQ. Deletions cut 5 bases from V and 0 bases from J, with 19 bases between. This CDR3 region has 17 residues. The CDR3 spells CASRRGGGAPSTDTQYF. CDR3 in DNA: TGCGCCAGCAGACGCGGCGGGGGCGCACCTAGCACAGATACGCAGTATTTT.

This clone was counted only a few times. V and J are TRBV7-2 and TRBJ1-5; D might be TRBD1 (6 bases). From germline, CDR1 is SGHTA and CDR2 FQGNSA. The CDR3 runs to 16 residues. V was shortened by 4 bases and J by 1 base, with 14 bases between the two germline ends. The CDR3 DNA is TGTGCCAGCAGCTCCACAGGGAGGGGGAGCAATCAGCCCCAGCATTTT. As protein: CASSSTGRGSNQPQHF.

The V and J genes are TRBV11-1 and TRBJ2-5, with D perhaps matching TRBD1 (5 bases). The CDR3 is 14 residues long. CDR1 is SGHAT and CDR2 is FQDESV in the germline V gene (reference sequence). The V and J ends lost 3 bases and 1 base respectively, with 9 bases between them. CDR3 nucleotides: TGTGCCAGCAGCTTGGGTGGGGCCCAAGAGACCCAGTACTTC. It codes for CASSLGGAQETQYF.

The rearrangement links TRBV11-2 to TRBJ2-5; weak D call: TRBD1 (5 bases). V gave up 1 base and J gave up 4 bases, with 7 bases separating them. CDR3 size: 13 residues. Germline CDR1 and CDR2: SGHAT and FQNNGV. As DNA, the CDR3 is TGTGCCAGCAGCTTAGCAGGGTCAGAGACCCAGTACTTC. It codes for CASSLAGSETQYF.

This chain joins TRBV6-5 and TRBJ1-1, with D possibly being TRBD1 (6 bases). With 4 bases removed from V and 1 base from J, the gap between germline ends came to 13 bases. The length of the CDR3 is 15 residues. Germline values: CDR1 MNHEY, CDR2 SVGAGI. CDR3 in DNA: TGTGCCAGCAGTTCCTTGGGGGCCCGGAACACTGAAGCTTTCTTT. Its translation: CASSSLGARNTEAFF.

The chain carries TRBV7-9 and TRBJ2-7, with 8 nucleotides matching TRBD2. CDR1 is SEHNR and CDR2 is FQNEAQ in the germline V gene (reference sequence). This CDR3 region has 15 residues. V lost 3 bases and J lost 2; bases outside the gene matches: 6. CDR3 bases: TGTGCCAGCAGCTTGGGGAGTAGCGGGACCTACGAGCAGTACTTC. Translated: CASSLGSSGTYEQYF.

The chain couples TRBV15 to TRBJ2-7; the match to TRBD1 covers 12 bases. V shed 0 bases, J shed 5 bases, and the junction held 14 bases outside the gene matches. Germline-derived CDR1 and CDR2 are LNHNV and YYDKDF (reference sequence). This CDR3 spans 19 amino acids. The chain's CDR3 is CATSRDRPGQGAPGHEQYF. CDR3 nucleotide sequence: TGTGCCACCAGCAGAGATAGACCGGGACAGGGGGCCCCGGGTCACGAGCAGTACTTC.

In DNA, the CDR3 is TGCGCCAGCAGCTTGGGGGCAGGGGCGAAGACCCAGTACTTC. The encoded protein is CASSLGAGAKTQYF. The chain links TRBV5-1 to TRBJ2-5; TRBD1 might be the D (6 bases). The V end was cut by 0 bases, the J end by 6 bases, with 12 bases between. The CDR3 loop spans 14 amino acids. The germline V gene has CDR1 SGHRS and CDR2 YFSETQ.

The rearrangement uses TRBV4-3 and TRBJ2-2; D not certain. Germline CDR1 LGHNA, CDR2 YSLEER. The length of the CDR3 is 14 residues. The ends were cut back, 1 base at V and 1 base at J, with 4 bases in the middle. For the CDR3, the DNA is TGCGCCAGCAGCCAAGCTGGGAACACCGGGGAGCTGTTTTTT. Translation: CASSQAGNTGELFF.

The chain uses TRBV6-5 and TRBJ1-6; 7 positions agree with TRBD1. Germline V gene data show CDR1 as MNHEY and CDR2 as SVGAGI. V lost 7 bases and J lost 7; bases outside the gene matches: 4. The CDR3 is 13 amino acids. The CDR3 nucleotides are TGTGCCAGCACACAGGGGTGGAATTCACCCCTCCACTTT. It encodes CASTQGWNSPLHF.

The chain has TRBV13 and TRBJ2-1, with unresolved D. The V end was cut by 5 bases, the J end by 0 bases, with 5 bases between. Germline-derived CDR1 and CDR2 are PRHDT and FYEKMQ (reference sequence). This CDR3 spans 13 amino acids. The CDR3 DNA follows: TGTGCCAGCAGCGGTAGCTCCTACAATGAGCAGTTCTTC. This sequence encodes CASSGSSYNEQFF.